The 19 T cell receptor beta chains below come from one sample, sequenced in a study of CD8 T cells in Susac syndrome. RNA in amounts of about 0.45 to 1 ug was reverse transcribed with random hexamers. TCRdb reprocessed the immunoSEQ multiplex PCR reads with MiXCR, giving one entry per CDR3 protein. The repertoire includes approximately 200,000 distinct CDR3 sequences, almost 96% of them detected once, and approximately 0.09% sits in the top ten. The specimen sequenced was CD4+ T cells from PBMCs. The receptors come from a human donor with multiple sclerosis.

The V gene is TRBV20-1, the J gene TRBJ1-1; 8 bases match TRBD1. Losses at the gene ends were 3 bases for V and 6 bases for J; bases not matched to a gene: 12. CDR3 size: 15 residues. Germline V gene sequence: CDR1 DFQATT, CDR2 SNEGSKA (reference sequence). As DNA, the CDR3 is TGCAGTGCTAGGAGACAGGGGCGTAGTTTCGCTGAAGCTTTCTTT. This gives the protein CSARRQGRSFAEAFF.

The rearrangement joins TRBV20-1 to TRBJ2-7; TRBD1 might be the D (7 bases). The CDR3 loop spans 14 amino acids. The germline gives CDR1 DFQATT, CDR2 SNEGSKA (reference sequence). V shed 6 bases and J shed 2 bases, with 17 bases lying between them. The chain's CDR3 is CSAFGGQPPYEQYF. Written as DNA, the CDR3 is TGCAGTGCCTTCGGGGGACAGCCTCCCTACGAGCAGTACTTC.

The V call is TRBV4-2, the J call TRBJ2-2; D may match TRBD1 or TRBD2 (5 bases each). CDR3 length: 17 residues. Trimming took 2 bases from V and 0 from J, leaving 13 bases between them. Per germline, CDR1 LGHNA and CDR2 YNFKEQ. The CDR3 here is CASSQRAGTSNTGELFF. In DNA, the CDR3 is TGTGCCAGCAGCCAAAGGGCAGGGACGTCGAACACCGGGGAGCTGTTTTTT.

The chain has TRBV24-1 and TRBJ1-5; 9 bases match TRBD1. This CDR3 region has 18 residues. V shed 5 bases, J shed 6 bases, and the junction held 16 bases outside the gene matches. Germline V lookup: CDR1 KGHDR, CDR2 SFDVKD. The CDR3 sequence: CATSGEQGAGRRGQPQHF. CDR3 sequence (DNA): TGTGCCACCAGTGGGGAACAGGGGGCAGGGCGTAGGGGTCAGCCCCAGCATTTT.

J is TRBJ2-6 and V is TRBV5-1; D not resolved. The CDR3 contains 14 residues. V was pared by 4 bases and J by 0 bases, with 5 bases between. Germline loops: CDR1 SGHRS, CDR2 YFSETQ. The CDR3 DNA sequence: TGCGCCAGCAGCGCTTCCTCTGGGGCCAACGTCCTGACTTTC. This codes for CASSASSGANVLTF.

This chain joins TRBV18 and TRBJ2-5, with D unresolved. Germline V CDR1 and CDR2: KGHSH, LQKENI. V lost 0 bases to trimming and J lost 4 bases, with 9 bases between them. This CDR3 contains 14 residues. CDR3 nucleotides: TGTGCCAGCTCACCACCGGCTACCCGAGAGACCCAGTACTTC. This translates into CASSPPATRETQYF.

This chain links TRBV29-1 with TRBJ1-1, with 10 bases lining up with TRBD1. The V gene's germline CDR1 is SQVTM and CDR2 ANQGSEA. CDR3 length: 14 amino acids. After removal of 6 bases from V and 6 bases from J, the junction contained 10 bases not matched to a gene. CDR3 in DNA: TGCAGCGTCGCCACGGACAGGGGGAGTGCTGAAGCTTTCTTT. Translated: CSVATDRGSAEAFF.

The DNA for the CDR3 is TGTGCCAGCAGCCTTCGGGGTCGAGGTGAAACCATTCAGTACTTC. Translated, it gives CASSLRGRGETIQYF. The V gene is TRBV3-1, the J gene TRBJ2-4; D is perhaps TRBD2 (5 bases). The CDR3 covers 15 residues. CDR1 is LGHDT, CDR2 YNNKEL, per germline (reference sequence). V was shortened by 4 bases and J by 9 bases, with 19 bases between the two germline ends.

The gene calls are TRBV29-1 and TRBJ1-5; 12 nucleotides line up with TRBD1. Per germline, CDR1 SQVTM and CDR2 ANQGSEA. Trimming at V came to 6 bases and at J to 6 bases, leaving 9 bases not matched to a gene. This CDR3 comprises 15 residues. For the CDR3, the DNA is TGCAGCGTCTCGGCCGGGACAGGGGGCTCTCAGCCCCAGCATTTT. It encodes CSVSAGTGGSQPQHF.

V and J are TRBV27 and TRBJ1-2; weak D call: TRBD1 (6 bases). Per the germline V gene, CDR1 is MNHEY and CDR2 is SMNVEV (reference sequence). With 2 bases removed from V and 7 bases from J, the gap between germline ends came to 20 bases. The CDR3 is 16 residues long. CDR3: CASSLISRRGHGGYTF. The CDR3 coding sequence is TGTGCCAGCAGTTTAATCAGTCGCAGGGGCCATGGTGGCTACACCTTC.

V is TRBV4-3 and J is TRBJ2-1; TRBD1 is a possible D gene (6 bases). The CDR3 consists of 15 residues. Germline V CDR1 and CDR2: LGHNA, YSLEER. The ends were cut back, 4 bases at V and 8 bases at J, with 18 bases in the middle. CDR3 nucleotides: TGCGCCAGCAGCCTCGGACGGAGGTCAGGGGATGAGCAGTTCTTC. Protein sequence: CASSLGRRSGDEQFF.

The CDR3 region has the DNA TGTGCCTGGAGTGTAAGAATGAACACTGAAGCTTTCTTT. Amino acids: CAWSVRMNTEAFF. V is TRBV30 and J is TRBJ1-1, with unresolved D. Trimming stripped 0 bases from V and 0 bases from J, with 5 bases between. Germline V gives CDR1 GTSNPN, CDR2 SVGIG (reference sequence). The CDR3 consists of 13 residues.

This clonotype was found once. The chain links TRBV29-1 to TRBJ1-3; D gene ambiguous. The V and J ends lost 7 bases and 2 bases respectively, with 9 bases between them. The CDR3 has 12 residues. Looked up from germline, CDR1 is SQVTM and CDR2 is ANQGSEA. CDR3 in DNA: TGCAGCGGGACGGATCCTGGAAACACCATATATTTT. Its translation is CSGTDPGNTIYF.

The genes are TRBV29-1 and TRBJ2-5, with TRBD2 matching 11 bases. Germline lookup yields CDR1 SQVTM and CDR2 ANQGSEA. This CDR3 has 13 residues. Losses at the gene ends were 5 bases for V and 3 bases for J; bases not matched to a gene: 2. The CDR3 DNA is TGCAGCGTTTTACTAGCGGGGGAAGAGACCCAGTACTTC. Amino acid sequence: CSVLLAGEETQYF.

This chain joins TRBV2 and TRBJ1-6, with D hard to call. The V gene lost 1 base and the J gene lost 15 bases, with 10 bases spanning the gap. Per germline, CDR1 SNHLY and CDR2 FYNNEI. This CDR3 region has 12 residues. In nucleotides, the CDR3 is TGTGCCAGCAGTGAAGAAGGGCTACGCCTCCACTTT. Its protein product is CASSEEGLRLHF.

The chain uses TRBV23-1 and TRBJ1-2, with 10 bases matching TRBD1. TRBV23-1 is placed among ORFs of uncertain function. The CDR3 is 15 amino acids. Unmatched junction bases numbered 7, after V lost 2 bases and J lost 7 bases. In DNA, the CDR3 is TGCGCCAGCAGTCAAACAGACAGGGGGCAACGTGGCTACACCTTC. This sequence encodes CASSQTDRGQRGYTF.

The count of this clonotype is one. The V and J genes are TRBV11-2 and TRBJ1-2; D remains ambiguous. Trimming pared 2 bases from V and 2 bases from J, leaving 9 bases between. CDR1 and CDR2 from the germline V gene are SGHAT and FQNNGV. The CDR3 runs 14 residues. CDR3 nucleotide sequence: TGTGCCAGCAGCTTAAACGGAGGGAACTATGGCTACACCTTC. It encodes CASSLNGGNYGYTF.

The CDR3 nucleotides read TGTGCCAGCAGTGACCAGGAGGTTCAAGAGACCCAGTACTTC. As protein: CASSDQEVQETQYF. J is TRBJ2-5 and V is TRBV12-3 or TRBV12-4, with D possibly matching TRBD2 (5 bases). The V and J ends lost 5 bases and 2 bases respectively, with 12 bases between them. There are 14 residues in the CDR3.

This rearrangement joins TRBV2 to TRBJ2-5; 7 bases are a match to TRBD1. Germline trimming cut 7 bases from V and 4 bases from J; bases unmatched to any gene: 9. The CDR3 spans 14 residues. From germline, CDR1 is SNHLY and CDR2 FYNNEI. CDR3 sequence (DNA): TGTGCCAGCATAGTCGGACAGGCTCGAGAGACCCAGTACTTC. Translation: CASIVGQARETQYF.